The 13 T cell receptor beta chains given below trace back to one sample, sequenced in a study of T-cell reconstitution after alpha-beta-depleted transplantation in children. General study results and limits: From newly produced T cells came most of the T-cell counts and diversity one year after transplant.

TCRbeta library construction was performed incorporating unique molecular identifiers. Via MiXCR, TCRdb re-called the PCR reads, giving one row per CDR3 protein. The table includes approximately 300,000 distinct CDR3 sequences, less than 9.5% detected once. These receptors are not linked to any known antigen. The material sequenced was peripheral blood, taken 360 days after TCRalphabeta/CD19-depleted stem cell transplant. The receptors here all came from a female patient aged 2-10 years who had a stem cell transplant for Fanconi anemia, so the T cells may come from the graft donor.

A few counts support this clonotype. This chain connects TRBV2 to TRBJ1-5; TRBD1 aligns across 8 bases. Germline loops: CDR1 SNHLY, CDR2 FYNNEI. After removal of 7 bases from V and 4 bases from J, the junction contained 3 bases not matched to a gene. This CDR3 region has 13 residues. For the CDR3, the DNA is TGTGCCAGCACCGGGACAGGAAATCAGCCCCAGCATTTT. Translated, it gives CASTGTGNQPQHF.

CDR3 loop: CASSYALNTGELFF. The DNA of the CDR3 is TGTGCCAGCAGCTACGCCCTTAACACCGGGGAGCTGTTTTTT. The chain links TRBV7-8 to TRBJ2-2; no clear D. The CDR3 runs to 14 residues. Germline V CDR1 and CDR2: SGHVS, FQNEAQ. V was trimmed by 4 bases and J by 2 bases, leaving 8 bases between them.

This clonotype was seen repeatedly, ten times or more. The gene calls are TRBV28 and TRBJ2-3; weak D call: TRBD2 (6 bases). CDR1 is MDHEN and CDR2 is SYDVKM in the germline V gene. The CDR3 length is 15 residues. V lost 6 bases and J lost 3, with 16 bases in between. The CDR3 sequence: CASSSILRGTDTQYF. The CDR3 nucleotides are TGTGCCAGCAGCTCAATCCTACGGGGGACAGATACGCAGTATTTT.

The table lists this clonotype with many counts. J is TRBJ1-2 and V is TRBV28, with D maybe TRBD1 (5 bases). Germline values: CDR1 MDHEN, CDR2 SYDVKM. V lost 2 bases and J lost 4, with 11 bases in between. There are 14 residues in the CDR3. The CDR3 coding sequence is TGTGCCAGCAGTTTAAGGTCCGGGACCTATGGCTACACCTTC. Amino acid sequence: CASSLRSGTYGYTF.

This clonotype occurred many times. The chain couples TRBV5-1 to TRBJ1-1; no definite D call. This CDR3 spans 14 amino acids. Per the germline V gene, CDR1 is SGHRS and CDR2 is YFSETQ. Trimming removed 2 bases from V and 2 bases from J, with 10 bases in between. The CDR3 DNA sequence: TGCGCCAGCAGCTTTAGATCCTTAAACACTGAAGCTTTCTTT. It yields the protein CASSFRSLNTEAFF.

A note on this clonotype: This may be a read error, as it is one base from a much larger clone. This is likely a read error, given that the CDR3 carries no conserved phenylalanine or tryptophan at its end. This chain uses TRBV25-1 with TRBJ1-1, with D maybe TRBD1 (5 bases). Per germline, CDR1 MGHDK and CDR2 SYGVNS. This CDR3 is 15 amino acids long. Trimming took off 2 bases at V and 5 bases at J, with 15 bases between the two ends. CDR3 sequence: CASSELGEEGTEAFC. In nucleotides, the CDR3 is TGTGCCAGCAGTGAACTGGGGGAAGAAGGGACTGAAGCTTTCTGT.

This clonotype was picked up many times. The V gene is TRBV20-1, the J gene TRBJ2-3, with D possibly called TRBD1 or TRBD2 (5 bases each). Germline V gene lookup returns CDR1 DFQATT and CDR2 SNEGSKA (reference sequence). The CDR3 consists of 16 residues. V lost 0 bases to trimming and J lost 2 bases, with 15 bases between them. The CDR3 nucleotides read TGCAGTGCTAGAGATCTACTGAGGGGAATCACAGATACGCAGTATTTT. This encodes CSARDLLRGITDTQYF.

Ten or more counts support this clonotype. This rearrangement joins TRBV20-1 to TRBJ2-7, with D uncertain. Germline V gene lookup returns CDR1 DFQATT and CDR2 SNEGSKA (reference sequence). This CDR3 contains 13 residues. The germline V and J ends were trimmed by 6 bases and 0 bases, with 12 bases remaining between them. The CDR3 DNA reads TGCAGTGCCCCATGGGTCAACTCCTACGAGCAGTACTTC. This translates into CSAPWVNSYEQYF.

This clonotype was picked up many times. The rearrangement joins TRBV4-3 to TRBJ2-5; D perhaps matches TRBD2 (6 bases). This CDR3 is built from 15 residues. CDR1 is LGHNA and CDR2 is YSLEER in the germline V gene. V gave up 2 bases and J gave up 1 base, with 11 bases separating them. The CDR3 region is CASSQKWDFQETQYF. The CDR3 DNA sequence: TGCGCCAGCAGCCAAAAATGGGACTTCCAAGAGACCCAGTACTTC.

The chain carries TRBV7-9 and TRBJ1-1; 9 bases line up with TRBD1. J was trimmed by 4 bases and V by 7 bases; bases with no gene match: 1. The length of the CDR3 is 12 residues. Germline V gives CDR1 SEHNR, CDR2 FQNEAQ (reference sequence). This chain's CDR3 is CASKTGGTEAFF. The CDR3 DNA sequence: TGTGCCAGCAAGACAGGGGGCACTGAAGCTTTCTTT.

This clonotype was recorded a few times. The J gene is TRBJ2-2, the V gene TRBV28; D is undetermined. Germline CDR1 MDHEN, CDR2 SYDVKM. This CDR3 is 13 amino acids long. With 3 bases removed from V and 3 bases from J, the gap between germline ends came to 5 bases. CDR3 nucleotides: TGTGCCAGCAGTTTGTGGGACACCGGGGAGCTGTTTTTT. This encodes CASSLWDTGELFF.

V is TRBV5-1 and J is TRBJ1-2; D is possibly TRBD1 (5 bases). CDR1 SGHRS and CDR2 YFSETQ come from the germline V gene. The CDR3 is 15 residues long. Trimming cost V 0 bases and J 5 bases, with 14 bases left between them. DNA for the CDR3: TGCGCCAGCAGCTTGGGGGCAGGGACCGAGTATGGCTACACCTTC. It encodes CASSLGAGTEYGYTF.

This sequence joins TRBV7-9 and TRBJ2-2, with unresolved D. The CDR3 runs to 16 residues. Per germline, CDR1 SEHNR and CDR2 FQNEAQ (reference sequence). Trimming left V 2 bases short and J 2 bases short, with 12 bases between. The CDR3: CASSLTSDTNTGELFF. The CDR3 DNA reads as TGTGCCAGCAGCTTAACTTCCGACACCAACACCGGGGAGCTGTTTTTT.